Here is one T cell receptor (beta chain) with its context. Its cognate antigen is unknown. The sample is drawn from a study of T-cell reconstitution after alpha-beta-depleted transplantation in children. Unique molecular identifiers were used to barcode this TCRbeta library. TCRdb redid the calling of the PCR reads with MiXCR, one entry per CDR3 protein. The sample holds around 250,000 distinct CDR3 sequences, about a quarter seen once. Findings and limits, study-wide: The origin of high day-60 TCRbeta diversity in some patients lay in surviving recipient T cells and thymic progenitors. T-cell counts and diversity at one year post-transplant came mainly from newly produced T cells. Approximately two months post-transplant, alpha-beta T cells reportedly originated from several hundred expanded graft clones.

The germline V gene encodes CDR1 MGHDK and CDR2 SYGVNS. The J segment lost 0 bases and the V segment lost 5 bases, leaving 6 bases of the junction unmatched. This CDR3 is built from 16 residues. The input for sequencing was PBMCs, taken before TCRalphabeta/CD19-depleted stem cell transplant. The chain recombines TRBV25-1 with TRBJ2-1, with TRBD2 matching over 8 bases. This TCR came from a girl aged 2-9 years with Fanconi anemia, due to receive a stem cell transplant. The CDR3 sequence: CASSSLAGSSYNEQFF. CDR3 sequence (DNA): TGTGCCAGCAGTTCGTTAGCGGGAAGCTCCTACAATGAGCAGTTCTTC.